The 22 T cell receptor beta chains below come from one sample, sequenced in a study of blood T cell repertoires in COVID-19. Produced via immunoSEQ multiplex PCR; TCRdb's table is partial and in-frame only. The table has about 68,000 clones, over 75% seen once. The sample consisted of peripheral blood. These receptors were taken from a man in his fifties with acute or convalescent COVID-19.

This clone was observed a single time. The chain's CDR3 is CASSSSGGVPYEQYF. CDR3 bases: TGTGCCAGCAGCTCCAGCGGGGGGGTTCCCTACGAGCAGTACTTC. The chain carries TRBV7-3 and TRBJ2-7; TRBD2 aligns across 10 bases. Germline V gene sequence: CDR1 SGHTA, CDR2 FQGTGA. Unmatched junction bases numbered 5, after V lost 4 bases and J lost 2 bases. The length of the CDR3 is 15 residues.

The rearrangement links TRBV30 to TRBJ2-2; 7 bases map to TRBD1. Germline CDR1 GTSNPN, CDR2 SVGIG (reference sequence). This CDR3 spans 15 amino acids. V gave up 0 bases and J gave up 6 bases; unmatched junction bases: 7. As DNA, the CDR3 is TGTGCCTGGAGTGTTGCAGGGGGTCAGGCCGGGGAGCTGTTTTTT. This translates into CAWSVAGGQAGELFF.

This clone has just one count. V usage is TRBV21-1 and J usage is TRBJ1-2; the D call of TRBD1 is as the table states it, not checked on the DNA. TRBV21-1 is deemed a pseudogene. CDR3 length equals 18 residues. The CDR3 nucleotides read TGTGCCAGCAGCAAAGAATGGAACAGGCCACACAACATCTATGGCTACACCTTC. Translation: CASSKEWNRPHNIYGYTF.

Only a few counts were recorded for this clone. The rearrangement joins TRBV19 to TRBJ2-3, with TRBD1 identical over 7 bases. V was pared by 6 bases and J by 8 bases, with 8 bases of the junction left unmatched. CDR3 length equals 13 residues. CDR1 LNHDA and CDR2 SQIVND come from the germline V gene (reference sequence). CDR3 sequence reads: CASRTGTLGTQYF. CDR3 DNA sequence: TGTGCCAGTAGGACAGGGACATTAGGTACGCAGTATTTT. Filled out from reference TRBV19 and TRBJ2-3, the complete variable domain reads DGGITQSPKYLFRKEGQNVTLSCEQNLNHDAMYWYRQDPGQGLRLIYYSQIVNDFQKGDIAEGYSVSREKKESFPLTVTSAQKNPTAFYLCASRTGTLGTQYFGPGTRLTVL.

The CDR3 loop reads CASSIGTSTHNEQFF. For the CDR3, the DNA is TGTGCCAGCAGCATCGGGACTAGCACCCACAATGAGCAGTTCTTC. The V call is TRBV11-3, the J call TRBJ2-1; 9 bases fit TRBD2. CDR3 length equals 15 residues. Trimming cost V 5 bases and J 5 bases; bases outside gene matches: 7. From germline, CDR1 is SGHNT and CDR2 YENEEA.

This chain links TRBV15 with TRBJ1-2; 7 bases agree with TRBD1. J was trimmed by 0 bases and V by 0 bases; bases with no gene match: 7. There are 17 residues in the CDR3. Germline values: CDR1 LNHNV, CDR2 YYDKDF (reference sequence). The CDR3 region is CATSREMEGATNYGYTF. CDR3 DNA: TGTGCCACCAGCAGAGAGATGGAGGGGGCGACTAACTATGGCTACACCTTC.

This chain joins TRBV5-6 and TRBJ2-1; D ambiguous. This CDR3 region has 15 residues. Germline V gene lookup returns CDR1 SGHDT and CDR2 YYEEEE. V lost 4 bases, J lost 0 bases, and 11 bases lay in between. This chain's CDR3 is CASSPGLSSYNEQFF. CDR3 coding DNA: TGTGCCAGCAGCCCAGGCCTGAGCTCCTACAATGAGCAGTTCTTC.

The J gene is TRBJ2-1, the V gene TRBV19, with TRBD2 matching 7 bases. The germline V gene has CDR1 LNHDA and CDR2 SQIVND (reference sequence). The CDR3 contains 15 residues. Trimming took 6 bases from V and 7 from J; bases not matched to a gene: 12. CDR3 loop: CASSSLAAKGNEQFF. In DNA form, the CDR3 reads TGTGCCAGTAGCTCTCTAGCGGCCAAGGGGAATGAGCAGTTCTTC.

This clone was found once. The chain links TRBV11-2 to TRBJ2-3; weak D call: TRBD1 (5 bases). V was shortened by 0 bases and J by 2 bases, with 12 bases between the two germline ends. This CDR3 contains 16 residues. CDR1 is SGHAT and CDR2 is FQNNGV in the germline V gene. CDR3 coding DNA: TGTGCCAGCAGCTTAGACGGGTTCAGGGTCACAGATACGCAGTATTTT. Residues: CASSLDGFRVTDTQYF.

The chain combines TRBV15 with TRBJ2-2, with D hard to call. The CDR3 loop spans 14 amino acids. Germline CDR1 and CDR2: LNHNV and YYDKDF (reference sequence). The V end lost 1 base, the J end lost 6 bases, and 9 bases lay between the germline ends. Here the CDR3 reads CATSRVRSPGELFF. The CDR3 DNA sequence: TGTGCCACCAGCAGAGTACGGAGCCCCGGGGAGCTGTTTTTT. The whole variable domain, filled in from reference TRBV15 and TRBJ2-2, reads DAMVIQNPRYQVTQFGKPVTLSCSQTLNHNVMYWYQQKSSQAPKLLFHYYDKDFNNEADTPDNFQSRRPNTSFCFLDIRSPGLGDTAMYLCATSRVRSPGELFFGEGSRLTVL.

The rearrangement uses TRBV7-8 and TRBJ2-5; 8 bases are shared with TRBD2. Germline V gene lookup returns CDR1 SGHVS and CDR2 FQNEAQ. This CDR3 comprises 16 residues. V lost 1 base and J lost 2; bases outside the gene matches: 6. Here the CDR3 reads CASSLVAGGQQETQYF. In DNA form, the CDR3 reads TGTGCCAGCAGCTTAGTTGCGGGGGGCCAACAAGAGACCCAGTACTTC.

The chain joins TRBV2 to TRBJ2-6; no clear D. V was cut by 4 bases and J by 0 bases, with 10 bases left in between. Germline CDR1 and CDR2: SNHLY and FYNNEI. This CDR3 contains 16 residues. CDR3 sequence (DNA): TGTGCCAGCAGTGGGTATACCGGCTCTGGGGCCAACGTCCTGACTTTC. Translated: CASSGYTGSGANVLTF. Full variable domain (remainder filled in from reference TRBV2 and TRBJ2-6): EPEVTQTPSHQVTQMGQEVILRCVPISNHLYFYWYRQILGQKVEFLVSFYNNEISEKSEIFDDQFSVERPDGSNFTLKIRSTKLEDSAMYFCASSGYTGSGANVLTFGAGSRLTVL.

The gene calls are TRBV5-1 and TRBJ2-3, with a possible D match to TRBD1 (6 bases). Looked up from germline, CDR1 is SGHRS and CDR2 is YFSETQ. The CDR3 consists of 17 residues. With 3 bases removed from V and 4 bases from J, the gap between germline ends came to 21 bases. As DNA, the CDR3 is TGCGCCAGCAGCTCCAGAGGGGGAATGAATGAGGCAGATACGCAGTATTTT. Its protein product is CASSSRGGMNEADTQYF.

The CDR3 reads CASSFSNRAGYGYTF. The CDR3 DNA is TGTGCCAGTAGTTTCTCCAACAGGGCTGGCTATGGCTACACCTTC. This chain links TRBV19 with TRBJ1-2; possible D gene TRBD1, 6 bases. The CDR3 is 15 amino acids. Trimming took off 5 bases at V and 4 bases at J, with 17 bases between the two ends. Per the germline V gene, CDR1 is LNHDA and CDR2 is SQIVND (reference sequence).

The V gene is TRBV6-4, the J gene TRBJ2-1; D is perhaps TRBD1 (7 bases). Trimming removed 4 bases from V and 10 bases from J, with 14 bases in between. The CDR3 consists of 13 residues. Germline assignment: CDR1 MRHNA and CDR2 SNTAGT. The CDR3 DNA is TGTGCCAGCAGTGTAATTCAGGGGGGCGAGCAGTTCTTC. Protein product: CASSVIQGGEQFF.

The CDR3 nucleotides read TGTGCCACCAGCAGAGGGGCTAGCGGGGGGGCGTACAATGAGCAGTTCTTC. This encodes CATSRGASGGAYNEQFF. The chain carries TRBV15 and TRBJ2-1, with 12 bases lining up with TRBD2. Germline V gene sequence: CDR1 LNHNV, CDR2 YYDKDF (reference sequence). The CDR3 consists of 17 residues. The trim removed 1 base at V and 4 bases at J, leaving 5 bases unmatched.

V gene TRBV3-1 (or the pseudogene TRBV3-2) combines with J gene TRBJ1-2; D unclear. CDR1 is LGHDT, CDR2 YNNKEL, per germline (reference sequence). The germline V and J ends were trimmed by 8 bases and 0 bases, with 4 bases remaining between them. This CDR3 contains 11 residues. In DNA, the CDR3 is TGTGCCAGCGGCTCTAACTATGGCTACACCTTC. This sequence encodes CASGSNYGYTF.

The chain links TRBV5-1 to TRBJ2-3; 8 nucleotides line up with TRBD1. With 0 bases clipped from V and 1 base from J, the junction kept 7 bases outside the gene matches. Germline V lookup: CDR1 SGHRS, CDR2 YFSETQ. The length of the CDR3 is 17 residues. CDR3 loop: CASSLAVDRVGTDTQYF. The CDR3, as DNA: TGCGCCAGCAGCTTGGCCGTGGACAGGGTGGGCACAGATACGCAGTATTTT.

The J gene is TRBJ1-1, the V gene TRBV7-9, with 7 bases identical to TRBD1. Germline lookup yields CDR1 SEHNR and CDR2 FQNEAQ (reference sequence). V lost 0 bases and J lost 1; bases outside the gene matches: 2. The CDR3 totals 15 residues. The CDR3 DNA follows: TGTGCCAGCAGCTTAGCCCGGACAGGGAACACTGAAGCTTTCTTT. Its protein product is CASSLARTGNTEAFF. Using reference TRBV7-9 and TRBJ1-1 for the parts outside the CDR3, the full variable domain is DTGVSQNPRHKITKRGQNVTFRCDPISEHNRLYWYRQTLGQGPEFLTYFQNEAQLEKSRLLSDRFSAERPKGSFSTLEIQRTEQGDSAMYLCASSLARTGNTEAFFGQGTRLTVV.

The chain links TRBV6-6 to TRBJ1-1; possible D gene TRBD1, 5 bases. Germline lookup yields CDR1 MNHNY and CDR2 SVGAGI (reference sequence). The V gene lost 0 bases and the J gene lost 5 bases, with 7 bases spanning the gap. CDR3 length: 13 residues. This CDR3 is CASSYSGGTEAFF. CDR3 DNA: TGTGCCAGCAGTTACTCGGGGGGAACTGAAGCTTTCTTT.

The genes are TRBV9 and TRBJ2-3; TRBD1 matches 7 bases. The germline V gene has CDR1 SGDLS and CDR2 YYNGEE. The CDR3 is 13 amino acids. Losses at the gene ends were 4 bases for V and 6 bases for J; bases not matched to a gene: 5. The CDR3 loop is CASSPGGGDTQYF. For the CDR3, the DNA is TGTGCCAGCAGCCCAGGGGGTGGTGATACGCAGTATTTT. Drawing the rest from reference TRBV9 and TRBJ2-3, the complete variable domain is DSGVTQTPKHLITATGQRVTLRCSPRSGDLSVYWYQQSLDQGLQFLIQYYNGEERAKGNILERFSAQQFPDLHSELNLSSLELGDSALYFCASSPGGGDTQYFGPGTRLTVL.

This sequence joins TRBV5-6 and TRBJ1-5, with TRBD1 as a possible D gene (5 bases). Trimming removed 1 base at V and 1 base at J, with 18 bases between. There are 18 residues in the CDR3. Germline lookup yields CDR1 SGHDT and CDR2 YYEEEE. CDR3 loop: CASSLFGQGGISNQPQHF. CDR3 sequence (DNA): TGTGCCAGCAGCTTGTTTGGGCAGGGCGGAATAAGCAATCAGCCCCAGCATTTT.